A single sample is the source of the 9 T cell receptor beta chains below, sequenced in a study of T-cell memory formation after mild COVID-19. In TCRdb, the 5' RACE reads were re-called with MiXCR into one record per CDR3 protein. The data contain about 320,000 distinct CDR3 sequences, roughly an eighth of them singletons. Specimen: PBMCs or a T cell subset sorted from them (not recorded which). The origin of the receptors is a man aged 18 to 30 who had mild COVID-19 (a few samples of this study predate the infection). Cell type and time point are not known.

This chain uses TRBV11-2 with TRBJ2-1; TRBD2 matches 8 bases. The CDR3 totals 16 residues. Germline values: CDR1 SGHAT, CDR2 FQNNGV. V gave up 4 bases and J gave up 7 bases; unmatched junction bases: 12. As DNA, the CDR3 is TGTGCCAGCAGCTCGGCCGGGGGGGTAGGGCAGAATGAGCAGTTCTTC. This sequence encodes CASSSAGGVGQNEQFF.

This clonotype was counted between two and nine times. This chain uses TRBV29-1 with TRBJ1-2; D not resolved. V lost 3 bases, J lost 3 bases, and 14 bases lay in between. Germline lookup yields CDR1 SQVTM and CDR2 ANQGSEA. The CDR3 consists of 14 residues. CDR3 sequence (DNA): TGCAGCGTTGAGCCCAGGCTAGCTGACTATGGCTACACCTTC. Its protein product is CSVEPRLADYGYTF.

This clonotype was recorded many times. This chain uses TRBV2 with TRBJ2-1; D might be TRBD2 (6 bases). CDR1 and CDR2 (germline): SNHLY, FYNNEI. Trimming removed 0 bases from V and 15 bases from J, with 18 bases in between. The CDR3 runs to 14 residues. CDR3 sequence: CASSEARELLAWFF. CDR3 nucleotides: TGTGCCAGCAGTGAAGCGCGAGAGTTACTAGCCTGGTTCTTC.

The CDR3 coding sequence is TGCGCCAGCAGCGGGTTTATCAGCACAGATACGCAGTATTTT. Translated: CASSGFISTDTQYF. The V gene is TRBV4-1, the J gene TRBJ2-3, with D unclear. Trimming pared 5 bases from V and 0 bases from J, leaving 9 bases between. Germline assignment: CDR1 MGHRA and CDR2 YSYEKL. CDR3 length: 14 residues.

This clonotype was picked up a small number of times. The rearrangement joins TRBV4-1 to TRBJ2-1; D uncertain. This CDR3 contains 13 residues. Germline values: CDR1 MGHRA, CDR2 YSYEKL. Trimming left V 1 base short and J 6 bases short, with 7 bases between. CDR3 in amino acids: CASSQGQPNEQFF. The DNA for the CDR3 is TGCGCCAGCAGCCAAGGGCAGCCCAATGAGCAGTTCTTC.

This clonotype was observed a handful of times. This chain links TRBV4-3 with TRBJ1-5; D ambiguous. Germline CDR1 and CDR2: LGHNA and YSLEER. This CDR3 has 15 amino acids. V shed 0 bases and J shed 6 bases, with 12 bases lying between them. The CDR3 bases are TGCGCCAGCAGCCAAGAGGGTAAGGGAGCTCAGCCCCAGCATTTT. Its translation: CASSQEGKGAQPQHF.

This clonotype was seen a few times. The chain couples TRBV5-6 to TRBJ2-1; 7 bases align to TRBD1. The CDR3 extends over 13 amino acids. Losses at the gene ends were 3 bases for V and 7 bases for J; bases not matched to a gene: 4. The germline V gene has CDR1 SGHDT and CDR2 YYEEEE. CDR3 nucleotide sequence: TGTGCCAGCAGCTGGGGACAGATGAATGAGCAGTTCTTC. As protein: CASSWGQMNEQFF.

In its sample, this clonotype was seen a few times. The chain uses TRBV5-1 and TRBJ2-7; perhaps TRBD1 as D (6 bases). Trimming stripped 1 base from V and 0 bases from J, with 11 bases between. CDR1 SGHRS and CDR2 YFSETQ come from the germline V gene. The CDR3 contains 15 residues. The CDR3 here is CASSLTGLSSYEQYF. The CDR3 DNA follows: TGCGCCAGCAGCTTGACAGGGCTCAGCTCCTACGAGCAGTACTTC. Full variable domain (missing parts from reference TRBV5-1 and TRBJ2-7): KAGVTQTPRYLIKTRGQQVTLSCSPISGHRSVSWYQQTPGQGLQFLFEYFSETQRNKGNFPGRFSGRQFSNSRSEMNVSTLELGDSALYLCASSLTGLSSYEQYFGPGTRLTVT.

This clonotype was seen only a few times. The V and J genes are TRBV6-2 or TRBV6-3 and TRBJ2-7; 9 bases fit TRBD2. The CDR3 covers 15 residues. Germline CDR1 reads MNHEY; CDR2 reads SVGEGT. The trim removed 2 bases at V and 6 bases at J, leaving 8 bases unmatched. Here the CDR3 reads CASSYAGGLGFEQYF. CDR3 coding DNA: TGTGCCAGCAGTTACGCGGGGGGGCTCGGTTTCGAGCAGTACTTC.